Listed below are T cell receptor beta chains from one sample, sequenced in a study of graft-versus-host responses after intestinal transplantation. Sequencing was performed with immunoSEQ multiplex PCR; in TCRdb, only in-frame clones are kept and a portion is missing. The profile shows 40,000 or so clones, around 95% of them singletons. The source material was PBMCs, sampled 16 days after intestinal transplant. These receptors were collected from a human patient who received an intestinal transplant, so some T cells may come from the graft donor. The CDR3 runs from the conserved cysteine through the conserved F or W. D genes are given only for firm matches. Clone size is stated in some rows and not others, as once, few, many or a class when expanded.

DNA | CDR3 | V | size | D | J
TGCGCCAGCAGCCAAGGAACAGGGCCCATGAACACTGAAGCTTTCTTT | CASSQGTGPMNTEAFF | TRBV4-1 | NA | NA | TRBJ1-1
TGTGCCTGGAGTGTTGCTAGCGGCACCGGGGAGCTGTTTTTT | CAWSVASGTGELFF | TRBV30 | NA | TRBD2 | TRBJ2-2
TGTGCCAGCTCGGGTCGGCTCTCAGATACGCAGTATTTT | CASSGRLSDTQYF | TRBV9 | NA | NA | TRBJ2-3
TGTGCCAGCAGCCAAGACGCGGGAGGCGGCCAAGAGACCCAGTACTTC | CASSQDAGGGQETQYF | TRBV14 | NA | TRBD2 | TRBJ2-5
TGTGCCAGCAGCCCGGGAGGCGAGCAGTACTTC | CASSPGGEQYF | TRBV14 | NA | TRBD2 | TRBJ2-7
TGTGCCAGTACCAATGGGGCAGGTAATCATTTT | CASTNGAGNHF | TRBV6-5 | NA | NA | TRBJ1-5
TGTGCCAGCAGCCGGGGGACTAGCGGGACGAAGACCCAGTACTTC | CASSRGTSGTKTQYF | TRBV7-9 | NA | TRBD2 | TRBJ2-5
TGCGCCAGCAGCCAAGATTACGGCCGCTCCTACAATGAGCAGTTCTTC | CASSQDYGRSYNEQFF | TRBV4-3 | NA | NA | TRBJ2-1
TGTGCCAGCAGTTTCTACAATGAGCAGTTCTTC | CASSFYNEQFF | TRBV28 | NA | NA | TRBJ2-1
TGTGCCTGGAGTCCGCTGAACCCGAACACTGAAGCTTTCTTT | CAWSPLNPNTEAFF | TRBV30 | NA | NA | TRBJ1-1
TGTGCCAGCAGCGGCGGGACCGAATACACTGAAGCTTTCTTT | CASSGGTEYTEAFF | TRBV5-6 | NA | NA | TRBJ1-1
TGCGCCAGCAGCCAAGAAGGGCCCGGCTACAATGAGCAGTTCTTC | CASSQEGPGYNEQFF | TRBV4-1 | NA | NA | TRBJ2-1
TGTGCCAGCAGTTTATGGCGGGACACTGAAGCTTTCTTT | CASSLWRDTEAFF | TRBV28 | once | NA | TRBJ1-1
TGCAGTGGACAGGAGGGAGAGACCCAGTACTTC | CSGQEGETQYF | TRBV20-1 | NA | NA | TRBJ2-5
TGTGCCAGCAGCTCCGGTGGGGGACTAGCGGACAATACGCAGTATTTT | CASSSGGGLADNTQYF | TRBV7-2 | NA | TRBD2 | TRBJ2-3
TGTGCCAGCAGCGTAGCGGAGGGGAAAGGAAACACCATATATTTT | CASSVAEGKGNTIYF | TRBV9 | NA | NA | TRBJ1-3
TGTGCCAGCGGGGTAGCGGGAGGGTATGAGCAGTTCTTC | CASGVAGGYEQFF | TRBV27 | NA | TRBD2 | TRBJ2-1
TGTGCCAGCAGCGGGGCTTCGGGAGCTGGATACGAGCAGTACTTC | CASSGASGAGYEQYF | TRBV5-4 | NA | NA | TRBJ2-7
TGTGCCAGCAATAGGGGGGTTGTTGAAGCTTTCTTT | CASNRGVVEAFF | TRBV28 | NA | NA | TRBJ1-1
TGCGCCAGCAGCCAGCCGCGGAGCTACGAGCAGTACTTC | CASSQPRSYEQYF | TRBV4-3 | NA | NA | TRBJ2-7
TGTGCCAGCAGTGAGGGGTACTACGAGCAGTACTTC | CASSEGYYEQYF | TRBV6-1 | once | NA | TRBJ2-7
TGTGCCAGCAGTATCCTCGGACAGGGTCGCGACGAGCAGTACTTC | CASSILGQGRDEQYF | TRBV28 | NA | TRBD1 | TRBJ2-7
TGCGCCAGCAGTTGGGGGGAGACTGAAGCTTTCTTT | CASSWGETEAFF | TRBV10-1 | NA | NA | TRBJ1-1
TGCGCCAGCAGGTCTGGACAGCACTACGAGCAGTACTTC | CASRSGQHYEQYF | TRBV10-2 | NA | NA | TRBJ2-7
TGTGCCAGCAGCTCCTCGGGTGGAGGGGAGACCCAGTACTTC | CASSSSGGGETQYF | TRBV11-2 | once | NA | TRBJ2-5
TGCGCCAGCAGCCAATCCGGGACTAGCGGGAGTTTTTCCTACGAGCAGTACTTC | CASSQSGTSGSFSYEQYF | TRBV4-1 | once | TRBD2 | TRBJ2-7
TGTGCCACCAGCAGAGTATTCTCCGGGACAGGGATGTCTCGCTATGGCTACACCTTC | CATSRVFSGTGMSRYGYTF | TRBV15 | NA | TRBD1 | TRBJ1-2
TGCGCCAGCAGTCAACCCTCACAGGGGACAAGGACTGAAGCTTTCTTT | CASSQPSQGTRTEAFF | TRBV23-1 | once | TRBD1 | TRBJ1-1
TGTGCCAGCAGCTCTCGCTCGGGGGCTTACACTGAAGCTTTCTTT | CASSSRSGAYTEAFF | TRBV7-2 | NA | NA | TRBJ1-1
TGTGCCAGCAGCTTAGTCGACGGGACTGGGCGGGAGATACCCGGGGAGCTGTTTTTT | CASSLVDGTGREIPGELFF | TRBV7-6 | NA | TRBD2 | TRBJ2-2
TGCGCCAGCAGCCAAGATCTCGGGAACTATGGCTACACCTTC | CASSQDLGNYGYTF | TRBV4-3 | NA | NA | TRBJ1-2
TGTGCCAGCAGCTATGGCACAGATACGCAGTATTTT | CASSYGTDTQYF | TRBV5-6 | NA | NA | TRBJ2-3
TGTGCCAGCAGCCCGGGACAGGGCTTCGGCACTGAAGCTTTCTTT | CASSPGQGFGTEAFF | TRBV27 | NA | TRBD1 | TRBJ1-1
TGTGCCAGCAGCCTCAAGCTCCTTGGGGACTACGAGCAGTACTTC | CASSLKLLGDYEQYF | TRBV2 | NA | NA | TRBJ2-7
TGTGCCAGCAGCTTCGAGGACACTGAAGCTTTCTTT | CASSFEDTEAFF | TRBV7-9 | NA | NA | TRBJ1-1
TGTGCCAGCAGTCCCAGGGGAATATCCTACGAGCAGTACTTC | CASSPRGISYEQYF | TRBV6-1 | NA | NA | TRBJ2-7
TGTGCCAGCAGCTTGATAGCGGGAACTACCGAGCAGTACTTC | CASSLIAGTTEQYF | TRBV7-3 | NA | TRBD2 | TRBJ2-7
TGTGCCAGCAGCGAGAAGCCGGGACTAGCGGGAAGAGGTCAAGAGACCCAGTACTTC | CASSEKPGLAGRGQETQYF | TRBV9 | NA | TRBD2 | TRBJ2-5
TGTGCCAGCAGCCCATGGACTAGCGGGAGGGCCAATTCCCACGAGCAGTACTTC | CASSPWTSGRANSHEQYF | TRBV5-5 | once | TRBD2 | TRBJ2-7
TGTGCCTGGAGGGGCAGGGGACTAGCCCCTCCGTTGAACTACGAGCAGTACTTC | CAWRGRGLAPPLNYEQYF | TRBV30 | once | TRBD2 | TRBJ2-7
TGTGCCAGCAGCGGCCCCCGGATTGCGCACCGCTCCTACAATGAGCAGTTCTTC | CASSGPRIAHRSYNEQFF | TRBV9 | NA | NA | TRBJ2-1
TGTGCCAGCACCTCGTCGAGGGGCCCCTACGAGCAGTACTTC | CASTSSRGPYEQYF | TRBV7-2 | NA | NA | TRBJ2-7
TGTGCCAGCCCATGTGGGTCAAGAAAGACCTATGGCTACACCTTC | CASPCGSRKTYGYTF | TRBV9 | NA | NA | TRBJ1-2
TGCGCCAGCAGCTCTTTTAGCGGGAGGGACTACGAGCAGTACTTC | CASSSFSGRDYEQYF | TRBV5-1 | NA | TRBD2 | TRBJ2-7
TGTGCCAGTAGTGGAAGACAGGGCGATGAGCAGTTCTTC | CASSGRQGDEQFF | TRBV19 | NA | TRBD1 | TRBJ2-1
TGCGCCAGCAGTCAGGGGGATCCGCATTCTAACTATGGCTACACCTTC | CASSQGDPHSNYGYTF | TRBV10-1 | NA | TRBD1 | TRBJ1-2
TGTGCCAGTAGTCCGGACAGGGGTAGCACTGAAGCTTTCTTT | CASSPDRGSTEAFF | TRBV19 | NA | TRBD1 | TRBJ1-1
TGTGCCAGCAGTTCGCTACCCTTCCACTATGGCTACACCTTC | CASSSLPFHYGYTF | TRBV28 | NA | NA | TRBJ1-2
TGTGCCAGCAGCTTAGGGGTAGCGGACGTTAGCGTCGGGGAGCTGTTTTTT | CASSLGVADVSVGELFF | TRBV7-3 | NA | NA | TRBJ2-2
TGTGCCAGCAGCTCCAAAATTCCTAGCGGGAGTAGGACAGATACGCAGTATTTT | CASSSKIPSGSRTDTQYF | TRBV7-3 | NA | TRBD2 | TRBJ2-3
TGTGCCAGCAGCTTAGCGGTCCGACAGCCCCAGCATTTT | CASSLAVRQPQHF | TRBV7-2 | NA | NA | TRBJ1-5
TGCGCCAGCAGCCAAGATCCTACTAGCGGGAGGGTCTACGAGCAGTACTTC | CASSQDPTSGRVYEQYF | TRBV4-1 | once | TRBD2 | TRBJ2-7
TGTGCCAGCAGTATCCTAGCAGGGGTTTTCGCAGATACGCAGTATTTT | CASSILAGVFADTQYF | TRBV28 | NA | NA | TRBJ2-3
TGTGCCAGCAGCTTTGAGCTACAGGGCCGCTCTGGAAACACCATATATTTT | CASSFELQGRSGNTIYF | TRBV5-4 | NA | NA | TRBJ1-3
TGTGCCAGCAGCTCTAGACAGGGAGGCAATCAGCCCCAGCATTTT | CASSSRQGGNQPQHF | TRBV5-6 | NA | TRBD1 | TRBJ1-5
TGTGCCTGGAGCCGGACAGGGGGCGGGCAGCCCCAGCATTTT | CAWSRTGGGQPQHF | TRBV30 | NA | TRBD1 | TRBJ1-5
TGTGCCAGCAGCTTAGCCTTTGAGGGAGGCTACACCTTC | CASSLAFEGGYTF | TRBV13 | once | NA | TRBJ1-2
TGCGCCAGCAGCCAAGATAGGGAGACCCAGTACTTC | CASSQDRETQYF | TRBV4-1 | NA | NA | TRBJ2-5
TGTGCCAGTAGTATAGAGGCAGTGGTAGACAATGAGCAGTTCTTC | CASSIEAVVDNEQFF | TRBV19 | NA | NA | TRBJ2-1
TGTGCCAGCAGCCCCCTAGAGGTAGGGGCAGATACGCAGTATTTT | CASSPLEVGADTQYF | TRBV9 | NA | NA | TRBJ2-3